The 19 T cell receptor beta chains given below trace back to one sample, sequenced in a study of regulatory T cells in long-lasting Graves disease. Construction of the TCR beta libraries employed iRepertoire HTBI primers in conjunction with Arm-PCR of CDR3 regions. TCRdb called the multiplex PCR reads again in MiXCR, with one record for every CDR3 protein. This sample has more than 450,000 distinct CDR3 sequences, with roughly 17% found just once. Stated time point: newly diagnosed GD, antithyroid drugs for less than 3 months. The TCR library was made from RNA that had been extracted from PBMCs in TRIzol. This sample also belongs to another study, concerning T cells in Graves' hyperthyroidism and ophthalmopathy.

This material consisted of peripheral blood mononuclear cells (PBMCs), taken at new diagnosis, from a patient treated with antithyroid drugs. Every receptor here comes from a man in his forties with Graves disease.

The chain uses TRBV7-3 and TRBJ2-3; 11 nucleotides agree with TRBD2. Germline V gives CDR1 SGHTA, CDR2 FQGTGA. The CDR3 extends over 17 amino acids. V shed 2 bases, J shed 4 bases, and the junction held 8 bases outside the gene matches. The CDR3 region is CASSLVPLAGVPDTQYF. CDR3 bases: TGTGCCAGCAGCTTAGTTCCACTAGCGGGAGTGCCAGATACGCAGTATTTT. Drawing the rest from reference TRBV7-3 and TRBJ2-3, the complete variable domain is GAGVSQTPSNKVTEKGKYVELRCDPISGHTALYWYRQSLGQGPEFLIYFQGTGAADDSGLPNDRFFAVRPEGSVSTLKIQRTERGDSAVYLCASSLVPLAGVPDTQYFGPGTRLTVL.

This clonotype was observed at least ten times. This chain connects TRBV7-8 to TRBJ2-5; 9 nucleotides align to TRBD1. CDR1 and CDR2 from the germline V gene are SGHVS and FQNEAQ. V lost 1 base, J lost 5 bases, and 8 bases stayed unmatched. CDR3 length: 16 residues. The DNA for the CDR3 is TGTGCCAGCAGCTTAGTGGGACAGGGTGGTGGTGAGACCCAGTACTTC. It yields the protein CASSLVGQGGGETQYF.

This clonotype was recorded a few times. The CDR3 nucleotides read TGTGCTAGTGGTTTGGTCGGGACTAGCGGAAGCACAGATACGCAGTATTTT. This encodes CASGLVGTSGSTDTQYF. This sequence joins TRBV12-5 and TRBJ2-3, with 11 bases aligning to TRBD2. Germline V CDR1 and CDR2: LGHNT, FRNRAP. CDR3 size: 17 residues. The junction had 2 bases not matched to a gene; V was cut back by 0 bases and J by 0 bases.

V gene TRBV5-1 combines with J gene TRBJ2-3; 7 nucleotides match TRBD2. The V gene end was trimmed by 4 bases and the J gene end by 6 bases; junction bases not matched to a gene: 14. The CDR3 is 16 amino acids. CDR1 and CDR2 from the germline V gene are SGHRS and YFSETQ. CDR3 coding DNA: TGCGCCAGCAGCCCCGGACTAGAATGGGCGTTGGATACGCAGTATTTT. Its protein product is CASSPGLEWALDTQYF.

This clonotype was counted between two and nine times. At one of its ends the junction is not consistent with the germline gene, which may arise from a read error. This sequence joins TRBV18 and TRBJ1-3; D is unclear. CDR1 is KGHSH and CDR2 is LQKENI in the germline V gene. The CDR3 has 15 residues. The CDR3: CASSRSTDSRNTIYF. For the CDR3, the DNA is TGTGCCAGCTCACGATCCACAGACTCTAGAAACACCATATATTTT.

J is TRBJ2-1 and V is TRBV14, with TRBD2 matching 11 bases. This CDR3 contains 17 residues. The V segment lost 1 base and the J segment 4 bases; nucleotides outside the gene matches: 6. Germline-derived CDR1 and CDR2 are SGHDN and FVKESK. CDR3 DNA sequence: TGTGCCAGCAGCCAAGTTACTAGCGGGAGACCATACAATGAGCAGTTCTTC. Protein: CASSQVTSGRPYNEQFF.

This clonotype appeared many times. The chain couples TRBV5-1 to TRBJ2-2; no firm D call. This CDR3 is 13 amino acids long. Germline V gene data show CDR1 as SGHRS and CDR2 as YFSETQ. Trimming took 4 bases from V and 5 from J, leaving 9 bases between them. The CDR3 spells CASSPTVTGELFF. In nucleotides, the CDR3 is TGCGCCAGCAGCCCGACCGTAACCGGGGAGCTGTTTTTT.

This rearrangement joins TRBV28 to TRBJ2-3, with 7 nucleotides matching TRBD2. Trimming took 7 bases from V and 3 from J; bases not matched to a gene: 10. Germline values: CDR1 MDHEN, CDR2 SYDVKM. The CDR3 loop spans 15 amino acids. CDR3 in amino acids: CASTSGGSGTDTQYF. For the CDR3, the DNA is TGTGCCAGCACCTCCGGCGGGAGTGGGACAGATACGCAGTATTTT.

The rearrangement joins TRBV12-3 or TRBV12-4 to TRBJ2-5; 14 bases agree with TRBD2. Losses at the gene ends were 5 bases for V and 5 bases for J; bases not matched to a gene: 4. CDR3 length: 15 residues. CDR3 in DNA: TGTGCCAGCAGTGGGACTAGCGGGAGATGGGAGACCCAGTACTTC. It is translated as CASSGTSGRWETQYF.

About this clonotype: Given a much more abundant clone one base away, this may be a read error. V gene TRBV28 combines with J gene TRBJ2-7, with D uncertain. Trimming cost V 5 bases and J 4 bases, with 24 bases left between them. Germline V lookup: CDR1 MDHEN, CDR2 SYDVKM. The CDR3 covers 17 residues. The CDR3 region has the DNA TGTGCCAGCAGTCCCTTTAGGAGACATTCTCAGAGGTACGAGCAGTACTTC. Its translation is CASSPFRRHSQRYEQYF.

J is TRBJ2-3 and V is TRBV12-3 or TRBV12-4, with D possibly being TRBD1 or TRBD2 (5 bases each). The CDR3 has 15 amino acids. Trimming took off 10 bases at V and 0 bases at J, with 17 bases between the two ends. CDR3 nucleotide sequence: TGTGCCACCCCTCCAGGGACGGCTAGCACAGATACGCAGTATTTT. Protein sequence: CATPPGTASTDTQYF.

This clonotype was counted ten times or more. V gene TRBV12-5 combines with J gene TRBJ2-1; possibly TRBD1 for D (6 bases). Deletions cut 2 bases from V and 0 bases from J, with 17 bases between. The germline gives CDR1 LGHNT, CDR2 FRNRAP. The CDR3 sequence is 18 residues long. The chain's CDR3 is CASGLPSWTDSSYNEQFF. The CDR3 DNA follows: TGTGCTAGTGGTTTGCCCTCCTGGACAGATAGCTCCTACAATGAGCAGTTCTTC.

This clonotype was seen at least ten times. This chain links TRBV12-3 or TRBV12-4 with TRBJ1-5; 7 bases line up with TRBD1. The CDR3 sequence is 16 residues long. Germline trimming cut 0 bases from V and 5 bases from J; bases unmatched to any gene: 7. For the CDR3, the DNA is TGTGCCAGCAGTTTAGCGTCACAGGGGAGTCATCAGCCCCAGCATTTT. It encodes CASSLASQGSHQPQHF.

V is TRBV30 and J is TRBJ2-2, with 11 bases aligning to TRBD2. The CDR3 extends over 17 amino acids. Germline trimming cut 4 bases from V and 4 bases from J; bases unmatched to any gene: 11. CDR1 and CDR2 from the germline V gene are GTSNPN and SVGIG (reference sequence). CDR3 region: CAWTLHSGRGGTGELFF. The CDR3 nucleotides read TGTGCCTGGACCCTTCATAGCGGGAGGGGTGGCACCGGGGAGCTGTTTTTT.

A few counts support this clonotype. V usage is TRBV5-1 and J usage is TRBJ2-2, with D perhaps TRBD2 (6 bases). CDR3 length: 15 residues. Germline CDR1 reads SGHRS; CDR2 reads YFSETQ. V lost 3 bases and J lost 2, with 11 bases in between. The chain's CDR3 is CASSSRGINTGELFF. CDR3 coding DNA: TGCGCCAGCAGCTCTCGGGGGATAAACACCGGGGAGCTGTTTTTT.

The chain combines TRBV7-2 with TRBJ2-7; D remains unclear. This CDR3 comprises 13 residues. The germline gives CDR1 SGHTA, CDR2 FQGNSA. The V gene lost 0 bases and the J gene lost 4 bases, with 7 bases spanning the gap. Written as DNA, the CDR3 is TGTGCCAGCAGCTTAGCGCCACAATACGAGCAGTACTTC. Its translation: CASSLAPQYEQYF.

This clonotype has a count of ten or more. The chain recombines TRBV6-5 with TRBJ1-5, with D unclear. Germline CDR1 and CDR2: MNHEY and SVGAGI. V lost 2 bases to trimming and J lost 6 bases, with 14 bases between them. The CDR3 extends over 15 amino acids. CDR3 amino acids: CASSYRPSLGQPQHF. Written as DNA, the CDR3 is TGTGCCAGCAGTTACCGGCCTTCCCTGGGTCAGCCCCAGCATTTT.

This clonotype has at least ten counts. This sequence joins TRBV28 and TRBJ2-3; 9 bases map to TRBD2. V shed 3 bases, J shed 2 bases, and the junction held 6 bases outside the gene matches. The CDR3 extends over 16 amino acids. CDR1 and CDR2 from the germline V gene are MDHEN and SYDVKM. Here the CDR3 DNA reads TGTGCCAGCAGTTTTGGTTCTAGCGGGAACACAGATACGCAGTATTTT. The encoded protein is CASSFGSSGNTDTQYF.

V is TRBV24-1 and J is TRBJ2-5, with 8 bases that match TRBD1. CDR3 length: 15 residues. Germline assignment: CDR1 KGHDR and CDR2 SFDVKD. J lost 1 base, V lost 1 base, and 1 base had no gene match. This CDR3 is CATSDFQGAQETQYF. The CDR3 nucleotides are TGTGCCACCAGTGATTTTCAGGGGGCCCAAGAGACCCAGTACTTC.